This T cell receptor (beta chain) stems from a study of a mutant IDH1 vaccine in newly diagnosed glioma. Time point given: week 47, end of study. Every single dose of the vaccine, 300 ug of mutant IDH1 20-mer peptide, came with topical imiquimod. This CDR3 spans 14 amino acids. V dropped 5 bases and J dropped 2 bases, with 9 bases sitting between them. Germline CDR1 MRHNA, CDR2 SNTAGT. Clones were read by immunoSEQ multiplex PCR, and TCRdb kept only the in-frame ones, dropping some. The sample contains approximately 32,000 clones, more than 70% of which appear only once. A remark on this clone: Its antigen remains unidentified.

The sequencing here drew on PBMCs, taken from a glioma patient whose treatment included an IDH1 peptide vaccine. The gene calls are TRBV6-4 and TRBJ2-2; D perhaps matches TRBD2 (6 bases). The receptor was isolated from a middle-aged man with glioma. In DNA, the CDR3 is TGTGCCAGCAGTCTCGGGGGAAACACCGGGGAGCTGTTTTTT. Protein: CASSLGGNTGELFF.